The sequence of this T cell receptor beta chain was determined in a study of monozygotic twins with cystic fibrosis. The overall study: Library input was 3 to 3.5 micrograms of fragmented DNA, with approximately 16 PCR cycles.

Measured with immunoSEQ multiplex PCR; TCRdb has only the in-frame clones, and not every one. The sample holds about 39,000 clones, 75% to 95% seen once. Findings of the study overall: Age, concordance and disease severity did not associate with shared CDR3 numbers. V usage most resembled the co-twin in 13 of 16 pairs.

Concerning this clone: Its antigen remains unknown.

The sample was blood. The receptor comes from a boy aged 2-9 years with cystic fibrosis.

CDR3 in DNA: TGTGCCAGCAGCGAAAGGACAGCAGAGACCCAGTACTTC. Translating gives CASSERTAETQYF. The V and J genes are TRBV7-9 and TRBJ2-5; D is possibly TRBD1 (6 bases). Trimming took off 5 bases at V and 4 bases at J, with 11 bases between the two ends. Germline V lookup: CDR1 SEHNR, CDR2 FQNEAQ (reference sequence). The CDR3 runs 13 residues.